What follows are 18 T cell receptor beta chains derived from one specimen sequenced in a study of Graves' ophthalmopathy and Graves' hyperthyroidism. TCR beta CDR3 amplification used RNA transcripts. An opening RT-PCR round employed HTBI primers and preceded a second-round multiplex PCR. Each CDR3 protein is one row after TCRdb ran MiXCR on the multiplex PCR reads. Of 1 million to 1.3 million distinct CDR3 sequences listed, about two fifths are singletons. Sequencing input: peripheral blood or thyroid tissue (not recorded which). These receptors were obtained from an adult man with Graves' hyperthyroidism.

The genes are TRBV6-5 and TRBJ1-4; D unclear. V dropped 0 bases and J dropped 1 base, with 6 bases sitting between them. Germline assignment: CDR1 MNHEY and CDR2 SVGAGI. The CDR3 runs 15 residues. CDR3 amino acids: CASSYSSGTNEKLFF. CDR3 DNA: TGTGCCAGCAGTTACTCGTCGGGAACTAATGAAAAACTGTTTTTT.

The chain has TRBV10-3 and TRBJ1-2, with a tentative D call TRBD1 (6 bases). V lost 6 bases and J lost 1, with 15 bases in between. CDR1 ENHRY and CDR2 SYGVKD come from the germline V gene. This CDR3 comprises 15 residues. CDR3 DNA: TGTGCCATCAGCTACAGGGCAGGGGATAACTATGGCTACACCTTC. Translating it yields CAISYRAGDNYGYTF.

CDR3: CASSPWDGKTTEAFF. The CDR3 DNA follows: TGTGCCAGCAGTCCCTGGGACGGAAAGACCACTGAAGCTTTCTTT. The V call is TRBV12-3 or TRBV12-4, the J call TRBJ1-1, with D perhaps TRBD1 (5 bases). CDR3 length: 15 amino acids. V shed 5 bases and J shed 4 bases, with 17 bases lying between them.

Many counts were recorded for this clonotype. The chain recombines TRBV24-1 with TRBJ2-7; the D is unclear. Trimming removed 2 bases from V and 0 bases from J, with 10 bases in between. CDR3 length: 15 residues. Germline loops: CDR1 KGHDR, CDR2 SFDVKD. CDR3: CATSDSYSGSYEQYF. The CDR3 region has the DNA TGTGCCACCAGTGATTCCTACTCCGGCTCCTACGAGCAGTACTTC.

This clonotype was found many times. The genes are TRBV29-1 and TRBJ2-7; D may match TRBD1 or TRBD2 (7 bases each). This CDR3 region has 13 residues. Between the trimmed V and J ends, which lost 0 bases and 6 bases, there was a span of 12 bases. From germline, CDR1 is SQVTM and CDR2 ANQGSEA. The CDR3 nucleotides read TGCAGCGTTGAAGAAACAGGGGAGGGCGAGCAGTACTTC. It is translated as CSVEETGEGEQYF.

This clonotype was recorded many times. The chain is built from TRBV6-6 and TRBJ1-3, with D hard to call. The CDR3 covers 14 residues. V was shortened by 2 bases and J by 7 bases, with 12 bases between the two germline ends. Per germline, CDR1 MNHNY and CDR2 SVGAGI (reference sequence). CDR3 DNA: TGTGCCAGCAGTTACGTTGGGTTTCACAACACCATATATTTT. As protein: CASSYVGFHNTIYF.

As to this clonotype: The junction does not match germline at one end; this may be a read error. The CDR3 loop is CASSRGQGASNEQFF. The CDR3 DNA follows: TGCGCCAGCAGCCGAGGACAGGGGGCCTCGAATGAGCAGTTCTTC. The rearrangement links TRBV7-9 to TRBJ2-1; the match to TRBD1 covers 11 bases. Germline V lookup: CDR1 SEHNR, CDR2 FQNEAQ (reference sequence). CDR3 size: 15 residues.

This clonotype was seen at least ten times. The chain is built from TRBV20-1 and TRBJ1-5; a possible D gene is TRBD1 (6 bases). Deletions cut 5 bases from V and 4 bases from J, with 12 bases between. The CDR3 loop spans 13 amino acids. Germline values: CDR1 DFQATT, CDR2 SNEGSKA (reference sequence). CDR3 sequence (DNA): TGCAGTGCTCTACAGGGTCCGAATCAGCCCCAGCATTTT. This encodes CSALQGPNQPQHF.

This clonotype has more than one count but fewer than ten. The CDR3 reads CASSLGPGTVNTEAFF. DNA of the CDR3: TGTGCCAGCAGTCTAGGTCCCGGGACAGTGAACACTGAAGCTTTCTTT. The rearrangement links TRBV12-3 or TRBV12-4 to TRBJ1-1, with 7 bases lining up with TRBD1. V lost 5 bases and J lost 0; bases outside the gene matches: 9. This CDR3 has 16 amino acids.

V is TRBV10-2 and J is TRBJ1-1; D gene ambiguous. The CDR3 is made up of 14 amino acids. The V gene lost 0 bases and the J gene lost 4 bases, with 9 bases spanning the gap. Per the germline V gene, CDR1 is WSHSY and CDR2 is SAAADI. CDR3 protein: CASSESRDVTEAFF. For the CDR3, the DNA is TGCGCCAGCAGTGAGTCGCGGGATGTCACTGAAGCTTTCTTT.

The chain is built from TRBV9 and TRBJ1-3; D call uncertain. Trimming shortened V by 1 base and J by 0 bases, and 8 bases separated the two germline ends. Per germline, CDR1 SGDLS and CDR2 YYNGEE. This CDR3 is 15 amino acids long. CDR3: CASSVTESSGNTIYF. As DNA, the CDR3 is TGTGCCAGCAGCGTAACAGAGAGCTCTGGAAACACCATATATTTT.

This clonotype has ten or more counts. In DNA, the CDR3 is TGTGCCAGCAGCGAACCCGGACAGGGATCCTACGAGCAGTACTTC. It yields the protein CASSEPGQGSYEQYF. The V and J genes are TRBV7-2 and TRBJ2-7; TRBD1 aligns across 8 bases. The germline V gene has CDR1 SGHTA and CDR2 FQGNSA. The V segment lost 5 bases and the J segment 1 base; nucleotides outside the gene matches: 7. The CDR3 covers 15 residues.

The sample holds a few counts of this clonotype. A read error may produce the germline difference seen at one junction end. J is TRBJ1-1 and V is TRBV29-1; unclear D gene. The V gene's germline CDR1 is SQVTM and CDR2 ANQGSEA. This CDR3 region has 13 residues. This CDR3 reads CSVEGQPNTEAFF. In DNA, the CDR3 is TGTAGCGTTGAAGGGCAGCCGAACACTGAAGCTTTCTTT.

This clonotype was detected once. The chain carries TRBV10-3 and TRBJ2-5; 10 nucleotides line up with TRBD2. This CDR3 has 13 residues. Germline CDR1 reads ENHRY; CDR2 reads SYGVKD. The J segment lost 4 bases and the V segment lost 10 bases, leaving 6 bases of the junction unmatched. This CDR3 is CANSGRAPETQYF. As DNA, the CDR3 is TGTGCCAACAGCGGGAGGGCCCCAGAGACCCAGTACTTC.

This clonotype was counted at least ten times. The J gene is TRBJ1-6, the V gene TRBV7-9, with D uncertain. The germline V and J ends were trimmed by 6 bases and 0 bases, with 6 bases remaining between them. This CDR3 is 14 amino acids long. CDR1 is SEHNR, CDR2 FQNEAQ, per germline (reference sequence). CDR3 sequence: CASRGSSYNSPLHF. The CDR3 nucleotides are TGTGCCAGCAGGGGGAGCTCCTATAATTCACCCCTCCACTTT.

This clonotype was seen a single time. The rearrangement joins TRBV29-1 to TRBJ1-1, with 10 bases aligning to TRBD1. Germline-derived CDR1 and CDR2 are SQVTM and ANQGSEA. There are 15 residues in the CDR3. The V segment lost 4 bases and the J segment 7 bases; nucleotides outside the gene matches: 12. CDR3 coding DNA: TGCAGCGTTGTAGTGGGACAGGGGTTAGGGATTGAAGCTTTCTTT. Its protein is CSVVVGQGLGIEAFF. Supplemented by reference TRBV29-1 and TRBJ1-1, the full variable domain reads SAVISQKPSRDICQRGTSLTIQCQVDSQVTMMFWYRQQPGQSLTLIATANQGSEATYESGFVIDKFPISRPNLTFSTLTVSNMSPEDSSIYLCSVVVGQGLGIEAFFGQGTRLTVV.

This clonotype was seen a handful of times. The gene calls are TRBV6-5 and TRBJ2-6, with 9 bases lining up with TRBD1. CDR3 size: 17 residues. Germline lookup yields CDR1 MNHEY and CDR2 SVGAGI. V was pared by 5 bases and J by 3 bases, with 8 bases of the junction left unmatched. The CDR3 DNA reads TGTGCCAGCAGTGAGATGACAGGGGGTATTGGGGCCAACGTCCTGACTTTC. Amino acids: CASSEMTGGIGANVLTF.

This clonotype has just one count. The CDR3, as DNA: TGTGCCAGCAGCTTCCAGGGGAACTATAACGCGGAGCTGTTTTTT. Translated, it gives CASSFQGNYNAELFF. This chain joins TRBV7-8 and TRBJ2-2; D is perhaps TRBD1 (6 bases). The CDR3 contains 15 residues. Trimming shortened V by 3 bases and J by 10 bases, and 18 bases separated the two germline ends. The germline V gene has CDR1 SGHVS and CDR2 FQNEAQ.